Each of the 18 T cell receptor beta chains below was sequenced from the same sample in a study of circulating and synovial CD4+ cells in juvenile arthritis. Some clones are missing from TCRdb's copy, which holds only in-frame ones; the method was immunoSEQ multiplex PCR. Of some 33,000 clones detected, about 94% appear once; the ten largest clones hold 0.55% to 0.75%. Sequenced: CD4+ T cells from blood. These receptors came from a human donor with juvenile idiopathic arthritis.

The V gene is TRBV7-2, the J gene TRBJ2-7, with 7 bases identical to TRBD2. Trimming removed 2 bases from V and 3 bases from J; junction bases left unmatched: 4. Germline-derived CDR1 and CDR2 are SGHTA and FQGNSA. The CDR3 totals 14 residues. CDR3 DNA sequence: TGTGCCAGCAGCTTAACCGGCGGGAGCTACGAGCAGTACTTC. Its translation is CASSLTGGSYEQYF.

V and J are TRBV7-9 and TRBJ1-1, with D tentatively TRBD1 (6 bases). This CDR3 comprises 15 residues. The germline V and J ends were trimmed by 5 bases and 4 bases, with 17 bases remaining between them. Germline V gene data show CDR1 as SEHNR and CDR2 as FQNEAQ (reference sequence). The DNA for the CDR3 is TGTGCCAGCAGCCCCTTACAGGGACGGACCACTGAAGCTTTCTTT. Protein sequence: CASSPLQGRTTEAFF.

This rearrangement joins TRBV9 to TRBJ1-1; D uncertain. Germline-derived CDR1 and CDR2 are SGDLS and YYNGEE. V was cut by 0 bases and J by 7 bases, with 10 bases left in between. The CDR3 runs 13 residues. CDR3 coding DNA: TGTGCCAGCAGCGTAGTAGGAGGTAATGAAGCTTTCTTT. Translating it yields CASSVVGGNEAFF. Variable domain in full (rest from reference TRBV9 and TRBJ1-1): DSGVTQTPKHLITATGQRVTLRCSPRSGDLSVYWYQQSLDQGLQFLIQYYNGEERAKGNILERFSAQQFPDLHSELNLSSLELGDSALYFCASSVVGGNEAFFGQGTRLTVV.

The chain carries TRBV6-6 and TRBJ1-3; weak D call: TRBD1 (5 bases). The germline CDR1 and CDR2 sequences are MNHNY and SVGAGI (reference sequence). The V end lost 8 bases, the J end lost 0 bases, and 14 bases lay between the germline ends. There are 15 residues in the CDR3. CDR3 amino acids: CASLEGASSGNTIYF. The CDR3 DNA is TGTGCCAGCCTCGAAGGGGCGAGCTCTGGAAACACCATATATTTT.

This chain links TRBV5-6 with TRBJ1-2; the match to TRBD1 covers 10 bases. Trimming cost V 0 bases and J 3 bases; bases outside gene matches: 2. From germline, CDR1 is SGHDT and CDR2 YYEEEE. This CDR3 has 15 amino acids. The CDR3, as DNA: TGTGCCAGCAGCTTGGGACAGGGGGCCCACTATGGCTACACCTTC. Its translation: CASSLGQGAHYGYTF.

The gene calls are TRBV18 and TRBJ2-1; 10 bases are shared with TRBD2. The germline V gene encodes CDR1 KGHSH and CDR2 LQKENI. The V gene end was trimmed by 6 bases and the J gene end by 6 bases; junction bases not matched to a gene: 11. This CDR3 has 16 amino acids. The CDR3 loop is CASSRETSGSVNEQFF. CDR3 nucleotide sequence: TGTGCCAGCTCCCGGGAGACTAGCGGGTCGGTCAATGAGCAGTTCTTC.

The rearrangement links TRBV6-5 to TRBJ2-5, with 7 bases fitting TRBD2. The CDR3 consists of 13 residues. V trimming: 6 bases; J trimming: 4 bases; junction bases outside the gene matches: 5. Germline V CDR1 and CDR2: MNHEY, SVGAGI. The CDR3 sequence is CASRALAAETQYF. The DNA for the CDR3 is TGTGCCAGCAGGGCTCTAGCGGCAGAGACCCAGTACTTC.

V gene TRBV18 combines with J gene TRBJ2-1, with 9 bases that match TRBD2. Germline-derived CDR1 and CDR2 are KGHSH and LQKENI. There are 17 residues in the CDR3. V lost 2 bases and J lost 1; bases outside the gene matches: 6. CDR3 coding DNA: TGTGCCAGCTCACCAGTTTCTAGCGGGAATTCCTACAATGAGCAGTTCTTC. Protein sequence: CASSPVSSGNSYNEQFF. Supplemented by reference TRBV18 and TRBJ2-1, the full variable domain reads NAGVMQNPRHLVRRRGQEARLRCSPMKGHSHVYWYRQLPEEGLKFMVYLQKENIIDESGMPKERFSAEFPKEGPSILRIQQVVRGDSAAYFCASSPVSSGNSYNEQFFGPGTRLTVL.

The chain employs TRBV12-5 and TRBJ2-2, with TRBD1 as a possible D gene (6 bases). Germline V gene data show CDR1 as LGHNT and CDR2 as FRNRAP. The V and J ends lost 1 base and 3 bases respectively, with 9 bases between them. The CDR3 runs to 15 residues. The CDR3 reads CASGLGSGDTGELFF. DNA of the CDR3: TGTGCTAGTGGTTTGGGGTCAGGGGACACCGGGGAGCTGTTTTTT.

This clone was detected once. This chain links TRBV18 with TRBJ1-4; D call uncertain. Per germline, CDR1 KGHSH and CDR2 LQKENI. CDR3 length: 14 residues. The V end was cut by 1 base, the J end by 1 base, with 4 bases between. For the CDR3, the DNA is TGTGCCAGCTCACCACGACAAACTAATGAAAAACTGTTTTTT. This translates into CASSPRQTNEKLFF.

This chain joins TRBV5-4 and TRBJ2-2, with D possibly matching TRBD1 (6 bases). CDR3 length: 14 residues. Germline V CDR1 and CDR2: SGHNT, YYREEE (reference sequence). Trimming stripped 4 bases from V and 4 bases from J, with 11 bases between. CDR3 sequence (DNA): TGTGCCAGCAGCACGGGGACATTCACCGGGGAGCTGTTTTTT. Translated: CASSTGTFTGELFF.

The chain joins TRBV19 to TRBJ1-5; TRBD1 aligns across 7 bases. Looked up from germline, CDR1 is LNHDA and CDR2 is SQIVND (reference sequence). The CDR3 is 16 amino acids. Unmatched junction bases numbered 5, after V lost 3 bases and J lost 0 bases. CDR3 DNA: TGTGCCAGTAGTATGATACAGGGGAATAGCAATCAGCCCCAGCATTTT. Translated: CASSMIQGNSNQPQHF.

V usage is TRBV4-3 and J usage is TRBJ1-2, with D possibly TRBD1 on 6 matching bases. CDR1 and CDR2 (germline): LGHNA, YSLEER. The germline V and J ends were trimmed by 4 bases and 4 bases, with 19 bases remaining between them. CDR3 length: 16 residues. This CDR3 reads CASSLQSRGALYGYTF. As DNA, the CDR3 is TGCGCCAGCAGCCTTCAGAGTCGGGGGGCGCTCTATGGCTACACCTTC.

CDR3 nucleotide sequence: TGTGCCAGCAGCCAAGTAGCGAACGAGCAGTACTTC. It yields the protein CASSQVANEQYF. This sequence joins TRBV4-2 and TRBJ2-5, with D tentatively TRBD2 (5 bases). The J call may be mistaken, given a closer DNA end match to TRBJ2-7. This CDR3 is 12 amino acids long. Germline assignment: CDR1 LGHNA and CDR2 YNFKEQ.

This clone has a single count. This chain connects TRBV6-1 to TRBJ1-2, with D tentatively TRBD1 (5 bases). Trimming stripped 3 bases from V and 4 bases from J, with 18 bases between. CDR3 size: 16 residues. The germline V gene encodes CDR1 MNHNS and CDR2 SASEGT. CDR3 in DNA: TGTGCCAGCAGTGACTTCCAGCATTCAGGGCTCTATGGCTACACCTTC. This encodes CASSDFQHSGLYGYTF.

The J gene is TRBJ2-7, the V gene TRBV27; 10 positions agree with TRBD1. V trimming: 6 bases; J trimming: 3 bases; junction bases outside the gene matches: 5. Germline V gene data show CDR1 as MNHEY and CDR2 as SMNVEV (reference sequence). The CDR3 extends over 14 amino acids. Written as DNA, the CDR3 is TGTGCCAGCAGCCCGGGACAGGGGCTCTACGAGCAGTACTTC. Protein sequence: CASSPGQGLYEQYF.

This clone was seen more than once but under ten times. The chain carries TRBV4-1 and TRBJ1-2; D is undetermined. The CDR3 spans 13 residues. CDR1 MGHRA and CDR2 YSYEKL come from the germline V gene. Trimming left V 0 bases short and J 3 bases short, with 5 bases between. CDR3 loop: CASSQDGYYGYTF. In DNA, the CDR3 is TGCGCCAGCAGCCAAGACGGGTACTATGGCTACACCTTC.

V is TRBV10-3 and J is TRBJ1-5; 10 bases agree with TRBD1. The junction had 11 bases not matched to a gene; V was cut back by 3 bases and J by 6 bases. This CDR3 is 17 amino acids long. Germline CDR1 ENHRY, CDR2 SYGVKD. The CDR3 nucleotides are TGTGCCATCAGTGATGGGACAGGGGACCCCTTTTCTCAGCCCCAGCATTTT. Protein: CAISDGTGDPFSQPQHF.